Listed below are T cell receptor beta chains from one sample, sequenced in a study of blood T cell repertoires in COVID-19. Only in-frame clones appear in the TCRdb table, and some are missing; sequencing was by immunoSEQ multiplex PCR. Among 110,000 or so clones listed, around 81% were seen once. Sequencing input: peripheral blood. Receptors originate from a man aged 80 or over with acute or convalescent COVID-19. The CDR3 runs from the conserved cysteine through the conserved F or W. Size tells how often a clone was seen (once, few, many) or the class of an expanded clone, and some rows leave it out.

CDR3 length | clone size | V gene | CDR3 protein
15 | NA | TRBV2 | CASSEAGGYVQPQHF
14 | few | TRBV7-3 | CASSEEGNSYEQYF
17 | NA | TRBV29-1 | CSVVRTSGSLGSNEQFF
15 | NA | TRBV6-5 | CASSRTGGENQPQHF
14 | few | TRBV7-9 | CASSFQGGGNTIYF
16 | NA | TRBV18 | CASSYRREGSNTEAFF
15 | NA | TRBV27 | CASSSSGSSGNTIYF
15 | few | TRBV5-1 | CASSPGTSGIEGQFF
12 | NA | TRBV25-1 | CAGGSLGETQYF
17 | NA | TRBV7-2 | CASSKFQSSGRADEQFF
12 | NA | TRBV7-8 | CATGQGDQPQHF
12 | NA | TRBV7-2 | CASSWPGVGAFF
15 | NA | TRBV30 | CAWSVPGLGGGAQYF
17 | once | TRBV9 | CASSVEFGTASYNEQFF
11 | NA | TRBV7-9 | CASGSYNEQFF
14 | NA | TRBV7-9 | CASSSGLAGVKQFF
15 | NA | TRBV11-2 | CASSSMGAGPGEQYF